Following are 21 T cell receptor beta chains from one sample sequenced in a study of OX40 agonist ivuxolimab in advanced cancers. Libraries were prepared by immunoSEQ multiplex PCR; TCRdb keeps only in-frame clonotypes and omits some of them. Among about 45,000 clones listed, about 80% were seen once. The sample in question was CD4+ or CD8+ T cells sorted from blood, obtained in a trial of the OX40 agonist ivuxolimab. Receptors originate from an adult with an advanced solid tumor such as melanoma, head and neck, liver or kidney cancer.

The V call is TRBV4-1, the J call TRBJ2-5; 10 positions agree with TRBD2. This CDR3 comprises 18 residues. Trimming cost V 0 bases and J 0 bases; bases outside gene matches: 7. CDR1 MGHRA and CDR2 YSYEKL come from the germline V gene. CDR3 protein: CASSQERAGGVYQETQYF. The CDR3 DNA follows: TGCGCCAGCAGCCAAGAACGAGCGGGGGGGGTGTACCAAGAGACCCAGTACTTC.

The chain links TRBV10-3 to TRBJ1-5, with D maybe TRBD1 (5 bases). V lost 2 bases, J lost 6 bases, and 17 bases lay in between. Germline V gene sequence: CDR1 ENHRY, CDR2 SYGVKD. This CDR3 has 16 amino acids. This chain's CDR3 is CAISEEVGGRGQPQHF. The CDR3 region has the DNA TGTGCCATCAGTGAGGAGGTCGGGGGTAGGGGTCAGCCCCAGCATTTT.

This clone came up once. CDR3 coding DNA: TGCGCCAGCAGCCCTTTGGGGGGAATCACAGATACGCAGTATTTT. Translation: CASSPLGGITDTQYF. J is TRBJ2-3 and V is TRBV4-3, with D perhaps TRBD2 (6 bases). CDR1 is LGHNA, CDR2 YSLEER, per germline. This CDR3 is built from 15 residues. Trimming stripped 4 bases from V and 2 bases from J, with 13 bases between.

The chain is built from TRBV4-1 and TRBJ2-7; tentatively, D is TRBD1 (6 bases). This CDR3 has 15 residues. Germline loops: CDR1 MGHRA, CDR2 YSYEKL. The V end lost 0 bases, the J end lost 3 bases, and 12 bases lay between the germline ends. The CDR3 DNA reads TGCGCCAGCAGCCAAGATCGAGACAGGTACTACGAGCAGTACTTC. Translation: CASSQDRDRYYEQYF.

V usage is TRBV9 and J usage is TRBJ2-7; TRBD2 might be the D (6 bases). The CDR3 spans 15 residues. Trimming stripped 3 bases from V and 5 bases from J, with 18 bases between. From germline, CDR1 is SGDLS and CDR2 YYNGEE. This CDR3 reads CASSAAGGEGDEQYF. CDR3 bases: TGTGCCAGCAGCGCGGCCGGGGGAGAGGGTGACGAGCAGTACTTC.

The rearrangement links TRBV30 to TRBJ1-1; 12 bases are shared with TRBD1. Germline V gene lookup returns CDR1 GTSNPN and CDR2 SVGIG (reference sequence). V lost 1 base, J lost 1 base, and 7 bases stayed unmatched. The CDR3 totals 17 residues. CDR3 sequence (DNA): TGTGCCTGGAGTGCCCGGGACAGGGGGCTTCAGAACACTGAAGCTTTCTTT. Encoded protein: CAWSARDRGLQNTEAFF.

The chain links TRBV10-3 to TRBJ1-2, with 7 positions matching TRBD1. CDR1 is ENHRY and CDR2 is SYGVKD in the germline V gene. The V and J ends lost 8 bases and 8 bases, in that order; junction bases with no gene match: 26. The CDR3 has 18 residues. Here the CDR3 DNA reads TGTGCCATCCCCGCCTCGACATTAGGGGGCACTATCGGTGGAGGCTACACCTTC. Translated, it gives CAIPASTLGGTIGGGYTF.

The chain carries TRBV27 and TRBJ2-3; D is ambiguous. CDR3 length: 14 amino acids. The germline V gene encodes CDR1 MNHEY and CDR2 SMNVEV (reference sequence). V gave up 3 bases and J gave up 1 base, with 8 bases separating them. The CDR3 nucleotides are TGTGCCAGCAGTTTTGCCGCCGGCACAGATACGCAGTATTTT. Translated: CASSFAAGTDTQYF.

The chain joins TRBV7-6 to TRBJ1-3; 8 bases fit TRBD1. Germline assignment: CDR1 SGHVS and CDR2 FNYEAQ. The CDR3 is 16 amino acids. The ends lost 5 bases at V and 3 bases at J; junction bases unmatched: 9. The CDR3 loop reads CASSPNGQGGGNTIYF. Here the CDR3 DNA reads TGTGCCAGCAGCCCCAATGGACAGGGCGGTGGAAACACCATATATTTT.

This sequence joins TRBV6-5 and TRBJ2-2; TRBD1 matches 8 bases. This CDR3 has 14 amino acids. Germline V gene data show CDR1 as MNHEY and CDR2 as SVGAGI. V lost 8 bases and J lost 2; bases outside the gene matches: 4. CDR3 in amino acids: CASYGQGNTGELFF. The CDR3 nucleotides read TGTGCCAGCTACGGACAGGGTAACACCGGGGAGCTGTTTTTT.

V is TRBV7-9 and J is TRBJ2-3, with 8 nucleotides matching TRBD2. Trimming cost V 5 bases and J 7 bases; bases outside gene matches: 20. The CDR3 loop spans 18 amino acids. Germline CDR1 SEHNR, CDR2 FQNEAQ (reference sequence). CDR3 region: CASSPHSWAGGLPNTQYF. The CDR3 DNA reads TGTGCCAGCAGCCCCCATTCGTGGGCGGGGGGACTCCCGAATACGCAGTATTTT.

The V gene is TRBV28, the J gene TRBJ2-5, with D perhaps matching TRBD2 (7 bases). Trimming took 4 bases from V and 5 from J, leaving 14 bases between them. From germline, CDR1 is MDHEN and CDR2 SYDVKM. CDR3 size: 14 residues. The CDR3 DNA is TGTGCCAGCAGTTCCTCGGAGGGGGGGGAGACCCAGTACTTC. Encoded protein: CASSSSEGGETQYF.

The genes are TRBV4-3 and TRBJ2-7; D unresolved. Between the trimmed V and J ends, which lost 3 bases and 6 bases, there was a span of 12 bases. The CDR3 has 13 residues. CDR1 is LGHNA and CDR2 is YSLEER in the germline V gene. CDR3 coding DNA: TGCGCCAGCAGCCACCGAATTGGTTCCGAGCAGTACTTC. Its protein is CASSHRIGSEQYF.

The gene calls are TRBV6-5 and TRBJ2-2; no clear D. V lost 2 bases to trimming and J lost 4 bases, with 11 bases between them. CDR1 and CDR2 (germline): MNHEY, SVGAGI. The CDR3 is 15 residues long. This CDR3 reads CASSYGQYGTGELFF. DNA for the CDR3: TGTGCCAGCAGTTACGGGCAGTATGGCACCGGGGAGCTGTTTTTT.

The rearrangement uses TRBV11-3 and TRBJ2-1; D is unresolved. CDR3 length: 15 residues. CDR1 is SGHNT and CDR2 is YENEEA in the germline V gene. Trimming took off 4 bases at V and 0 bases at J, with 10 bases between the two ends. In DNA, the CDR3 is TGTGCCAGCAGCTCCCCGTATACCTCCTACAATGAGCAGTTCTTC. The encoded protein is CASSSPYTSYNEQFF. Supplemented by reference TRBV11-3 and TRBJ2-1, the full variable domain reads EAGVVQSPRYKIIEKKQPVAFWCNPISGHNTLYWYLQNLGQGPELLIRYENEEAVDDSQLPKDRFSAERLKGVDSTLKIQPAELGDSAVYLCASSSPYTSYNEQFFGPGTRLTVL.

Regarding this clone: The sample carries other DNA sequences with the same CDR3. The chain joins TRBV27 to TRBJ2-5; unclear D gene. Trimming stripped 6 bases from V and 5 bases from J, with 7 bases between. The V gene's germline CDR1 is MNHEY and CDR2 SMNVEV (reference sequence). The CDR3 has 11 amino acids. Here the CDR3 DNA reads TGTGCCAGCAGCCTTGGGGAGACCCAGTACTTC. Protein product: CASSLGETQYF.

J is TRBJ2-3 and V is TRBV5-1; tentatively, D is TRBD2 (7 bases). This CDR3 contains 15 residues. Germline V gives CDR1 SGHRS, CDR2 YFSETQ. V lost 5 bases and J lost 2, with 15 bases in between. This CDR3 reads CASSWGGGITDTQYF. In nucleotides, the CDR3 is TGCGCCAGCAGTTGGGGGGGCGGAATCACAGATACGCAGTATTTT.

There are many counts of this clone. The chain is built from TRBV29-1 and TRBJ2-3; D may be TRBD2 (5 bases). This CDR3 contains 15 residues. Germline lookup yields CDR1 SQVTM and CDR2 ANQGSEA. V lost 2 bases and J 3 bases, leaving 15 bases between the germline ends. CDR3 residues: CSVEYGLLGTDTQYF. CDR3 sequence (DNA): TGCAGCGTTGAATACGGACTCCTGGGGACAGATACGCAGTATTTT.

This clone was counted once. The chain combines TRBV4-1 with TRBJ1-4; D remains ambiguous. Trimming removed 7 bases at V and 8 bases at J, with 23 bases between. The germline CDR1 and CDR2 sequences are MGHRA and YSYEKL. The CDR3 loop spans 16 amino acids. The CDR3 spells CASTPSAGGAPEKLFF. The CDR3 coding sequence is TGCGCCAGCACACCATCTGCGGGAGGCGCACCAGAAAAACTGTTTTTT.

This clone was found a few times. V gene TRBV27 combines with J gene TRBJ1-2; 8 nucleotides agree with TRBD1. Germline V CDR1 and CDR2: MNHEY, SMNVEV (reference sequence). CDR3 length: 13 residues. The V segment lost 3 bases and the J segment 8 bases; nucleotides outside the gene matches: 5. For the CDR3, the DNA is TGTGCCAGCAGTTTCAGGGGGCGGTCCGGCTACACCTTC. Translation: CASSFRGRSGYTF.

The chain is built from TRBV4-3 and TRBJ2-2; 9 positions match TRBD1. Looked up from germline, CDR1 is LGHNA and CDR2 is YSLEER. V shed 4 bases and J 7 bases; nucleotides not matched to a gene: 7. The CDR3 has 15 amino acids. CDR3 nucleotide sequence: TGCGCCAGCAGCCCAGGGACAGGGTTGGGCGGGGAGCTGTTTTTT. Its protein product is CASSPGTGLGGELFF.